The next 21 T cell receptor beta chains were all read from a single sample in a study of early T cells in non-severe SARS-CoV-2 infection. MiXCR was run by TCRdb on the 5' RACE reads, yielding one entry per CDR3 protein. The sample includes roughly 46,000 distinct CDR3 sequences, about a tenth seen only once; the top ten take roughly 4.8%. The starting material was whole blood, obtained at baseline. Receptors were obtained from an adult who was a healthcare worker with PCR-confirmed SARS-CoV-2 infection or an uninfected control (not recorded which).

The chain links TRBV7-2 to TRBJ2-4; no clear D gene. Germline V gives CDR1 SGHTA, CDR2 FQGNSA. The CDR3 loop spans 14 amino acids. V lost 5 bases and J lost 8, with 16 bases in between. The CDR3 protein is CASSRVGGKDIQYF. The CDR3 DNA sequence: TGTGCCAGCAGCAGAGTAGGTGGGAAGGACATTCAGTACTTC.

The table lists this clonotype with a few counts. The rearrangement links TRBV7-9 to TRBJ1-4; D is unclear. The CDR3 is made up of 12 amino acids. Germline V gene lookup returns CDR1 SEHNR and CDR2 FQNEAQ (reference sequence). Trimming pared 3 bases from V and 5 bases from J, leaving 4 bases between. CDR3 residues: CASSLGNEKLFF. The CDR3 DNA sequence: TGTGCCAGCAGCTTGGGCAATGAAAAACTGTTTTTT.

This clonotype was recorded at least ten times. The chain employs TRBV7-2 and TRBJ2-3; 12 nucleotides align to TRBD2. Looked up from germline, CDR1 is SGHTA and CDR2 is FQGNSA. Trimming cost V 3 bases and J 5 bases; bases outside gene matches: 9. This CDR3 spans 17 amino acids. The CDR3 coding sequence is TGTGCCAGCAGCTTTAGCTCTAGCGGGAGGGCGGGAGATACGCAGTATTTT. It yields the protein CASSFSSSGRAGDTQYF.

This chain connects TRBV19 to TRBJ2-3; 13 bases fit TRBD2. The CDR3 contains 18 residues. After removal of 5 bases from V and 5 bases from J, the junction contained 13 bases not matched to a gene. Per the germline V gene, CDR1 is LNHDA and CDR2 is SQIVND (reference sequence). The CDR3 bases are TGTGCCAGTAGTCCGAGGACTAGCGGGAGTGATTCCGGAGATACGCAGTATTTT. This encodes CASSPRTSGSDSGDTQYF.

The chain is built from TRBV30 and TRBJ1-2; D gene uncertain. This CDR3 has 13 amino acids. CDR1 GTSNPN and CDR2 SVGIG come from the germline V gene (reference sequence). CDR3 DNA sequence: TGTGCGGGGTCCGCCGAATCAGTCTATGGCTACACCTTC. It yields the protein CAGSAESVYGYTF.

This clonotype was picked up a small number of times. V and J are TRBV10-1 and TRBJ2-6; D may be TRBD2 (5 bases). V was shortened by 6 bases and J by 4 bases, with 13 bases between the two germline ends. This CDR3 spans 15 amino acids. The V gene's germline CDR1 is WNHNN and CDR2 SYGVQD (reference sequence). CDR3 coding DNA: TGCGCCAGCAGCGAGGGCCGTAGGGGGGCCAACGTCCTGACTTTC. This sequence encodes CASSEGRRGANVLTF.

In this sample, this clonotype turned up many times. The chain employs TRBV6-1 and TRBJ2-7; 10 bases fit TRBD1. There are 15 residues in the CDR3. Trimming cost V 6 bases and J 3 bases; bases outside gene matches: 8. Germline V CDR1 and CDR2: MNHNS, SASEGT. CDR3 sequence (DNA): TGTGCCAGCAGCGGCGAGGGGACAGGGGTCTACGAGCAGTACTTC. Its protein product is CASSGEGTGVYEQYF.

This clonotype came up many times. This rearrangement joins TRBV30 to TRBJ2-7; 7 positions match TRBD2. The length of the CDR3 is 14 residues. The V gene end was trimmed by 2 bases and the J gene end by 0 bases; junction bases not matched to a gene: 4. Per germline, CDR1 GTSNPN and CDR2 SVGIG (reference sequence). CDR3 region: CAWSRRGSSYEQYF. The CDR3 nucleotides are TGTGCCTGGAGTAGGCGGGGGAGCTCCTACGAGCAGTACTTC.

This clonotype has ten or more counts. This chain uses TRBV19 with TRBJ2-7; 10 bases match TRBD2. Germline assignment: CDR1 LNHDA and CDR2 SQIVND (reference sequence). This CDR3 region has 21 residues. The ends lost 3 bases at V and 0 bases at J; junction bases unmatched: 20. In DNA, the CDR3 is TGTGCCAGTAGTATCCGGCCGCGGTCTAGCGGGGGTGCTACTCCCTCCTACGAGCAGTACTTC. Protein: CASSIRPRSSGGATPSYEQYF.

DNA for the CDR3: TGTGCCACCAGCAGATTGGGACCGCCCTACGAGCAGTACTTC. It codes for CATSRLGPPYEQYF. This chain uses TRBV15 with TRBJ2-7, with D perhaps matching TRBD1 or TRBD2 (5 bases each). The CDR3 sequence is 14 residues long. Germline CDR1 and CDR2: LNHNV and YYDKDF (reference sequence). The ends were cut back, 2 bases at V and 2 bases at J, with 10 bases in the middle.

This clonotype was picked up a small number of times. The chain joins TRBV7-2 to TRBJ2-1; TRBD2 aligns across 8 bases. The CDR3 spans 14 residues. CDR1 and CDR2 from the germline V gene are SGHTA and FQGNSA. The trim removed 8 bases at V and 4 bases at J, leaving 7 bases unmatched. The CDR3 DNA reads as TGTGCCAGCTCGGGGGGGGCGCAGTACAATGAGCAGTTCTTC. Protein product: CASSGGAQYNEQFF.

In its sample, this clonotype was seen a few times. The rearrangement links TRBV20-1 to TRBJ2-3; D perhaps matches TRBD2 (6 bases). V was trimmed by 4 bases and J by 7 bases, leaving 18 bases between them. CDR3 length: 14 amino acids. CDR1 DFQATT and CDR2 SNEGSKA come from the germline V gene (reference sequence). The CDR3 DNA is TGCAGTGCTAAAGGACTAACCTTGGGCTATACGCAGTATTTT. Translating it yields CSAKGLTLGYTQYF.

The V call is TRBV6-5, the J call TRBJ2-3; 8 nucleotides agree with TRBD1. Germline CDR1 is MNHEY and CDR2 is SVGAGI. J was trimmed by 4 bases and V by 6 bases; bases with no gene match: 15. The CDR3 is 17 amino acids. Here the CDR3 DNA reads TGTGCCAGCAGCTCGCAGTGGGGCAGGGGGCCCGCAGATACGCAGTATTTT. Protein product: CASSSQWGRGPADTQYF.

The chain recombines TRBV5-6 with TRBJ1-5; D may be TRBD1 (5 bases). The germline V and J ends were trimmed by 4 bases and 5 bases, with 16 bases remaining between them. The CDR3 spans 15 residues. Germline V gives CDR1 SGHDT, CDR2 YYEEEE. The CDR3 loop is CASSQHRLGHQPQHF. CDR3 in DNA: TGTGCCAGCAGCCAGCACAGGCTCGGTCATCAGCCCCAGCATTTT.

V and J are TRBV7-2 and TRBJ1-1, with a possible D match to TRBD1 (6 bases). Germline lookup yields CDR1 SGHTA and CDR2 FQGNSA. CDR3 length: 16 residues. V was shortened by 4 bases and J by 4 bases, with 19 bases between the two germline ends. CDR3: CASSSTGIRGGTEAFF. For the CDR3, the DNA is TGTGCCAGCAGCTCCACAGGGATTCGCGGGGGCACTGAAGCTTTCTTT.

This clonotype showed up many times. V is TRBV5-4 and J is TRBJ1-6, with D possibly matching TRBD1 (6 bases). This CDR3 spans 14 amino acids. CDR1 is SGHNT, CDR2 YYREEE, per germline (reference sequence). Trimming took off 4 bases at V and 8 bases at J, with 13 bases between the two ends. The CDR3 sequence: CASSPQDSYSPLHF. In DNA form, the CDR3 reads TGTGCCAGCAGCCCCCAGGACAGTTATTCACCCCTCCACTTT.

This clonotype was observed many times. The CDR3 loop reads CASSQDLAAYEQYF. CDR3 DNA sequence: TGTGCCAGCAGCCAAGATCTGGCCGCCTACGAGCAGTACTTC. V and J are TRBV3-1 and TRBJ2-7; D is unresolved. The V and J ends lost 0 bases and 2 bases respectively, with 8 bases between them. CDR3 size: 14 residues. Germline values: CDR1 LGHDT, CDR2 YNNKEL (reference sequence).

The sample holds many counts of this clonotype. The chain is built from TRBV7-6 and TRBJ2-3; a weak D match, TRBD1 (5 bases). The CDR3 loop spans 13 amino acids. The V end lost 5 bases, the J end lost 6 bases, and 12 bases lay between the germline ends. Germline-derived CDR1 and CDR2 are SGHVS and FNYEAQ. CDR3 bases: TGTGCCAGCAGCAGACAGTTCAGGGATACGCAGTATTTT. Amino acids: CASSRQFRDTQYF. The variable domain in full, completed from reference TRBV7-6 and TRBJ2-3, reads GAGVSQSPRYKVTKRGQDVALRCDPISGHVSLYWYRQALGQGPEFLTYFNYEAQQDKSGLPNDRFSAERPEGSISTLTIQRTEQRDSAMYRCASSRQFRDTQYFGPGTRLTVL.

This clonotype has just a few counts. V is TRBV21-1 and J is TRBJ2-3; the D call in the table, TRBD1, was not verified against the DNA. TRBV21-1 constitutes a pseudogene. This CDR3 has 15 amino acids. CDR3 amino acids: CASSKEEGSTDTQYF. The CDR3 nucleotides read TGTGCCAGCAGCAAAGAAGAGGGGAGCACAGATACGCAGTATTTT.

The chain uses TRBV7-2 and TRBJ2-7; D remains ambiguous. The CDR3 extends over 14 amino acids. Trimming cost V 4 bases and J 0 bases, with 10 bases left between them. CDR1 and CDR2 (germline): SGHTA, FQGNSA. CDR3 region: CASSSMISSYEQYF. Written as DNA, the CDR3 is TGTGCCAGCAGCTCCATGATCAGCTCCTACGAGCAGTACTTC.

This clonotype showed up just a few times. V is TRBV11-2 and J is TRBJ1-2; the match to TRBD1 covers 8 bases. The CDR3 sequence is 14 residues long. The ends lost 3 bases at V and 5 bases at J; junction bases unmatched: 5. From germline, CDR1 is SGHAT and CDR2 FQNNGV. CDR3 loop: CASSLGTGSYGYTF. The CDR3 DNA sequence: TGTGCCAGCAGCTTGGGGACAGGATCGTATGGCTACACCTTC.